This is a list of T cell receptor beta chains from one sample in a study of T cell responses to AZD1222 COVID-19 vaccine. Measured with immunoSEQ multiplex PCR; TCRdb has only the in-frame clones, and not every one. The sample comprises over 85,000 clones, 80% to 95% of which are singletons, and about 2.6% rests with the top ten. This sample comprised peripheral blood, obtained 28 days after the second AZD1222 dose. These receptors were collected from an adult who received the AZD1222 COVID-19 vaccine. The CDR3 runs from the conserved cysteine through the conserved F or W.

V | CDR3
TRBV7-6 | CASSSRGGGTEAFF
TRBV5-4 | CASSNVKGSTYEQYF
TRBV7-9 | CASSWTDRARYEQYF
TRBV7-2 | CASSSFGNTEAFF
TRBV5-6 | CASSVQGARADTQYF
TRBV19 | CASSMVDRETNTEAFF
TRBV6-5 | CASSYRAGLRNTEAFF
TRBV7-2 | CASSLSSLGASTDTQYF
TRBV4-3 | CASSQERTGSNYGYTF
TRBV4-3 | CASSQAGKGLAGDNEQFF
TRBV7-9 | CASSLLASGGLAETQYF
TRBV6-6 | CASSSLGPGTEAFF
TRBV4-1 | CASRPTGPNQPQHF
TRBV5-1 | CASREDRATGELFF
TRBV5-6 | CASSPRTGGVETQYF
TRBV28 | CASIGEGNQPQHF
TRBV5-4 | CASSPAGQPNEKLFF
TRBV5-4 | CASSLAAGLYYEQYF
TRBV7-8 | CASSLGSAEQYF
TRBV5-4 | CASSLTSNDEQFF
TRBV7-2 | CASSFNGGGPTNEKLFF
TRBV12-3/TRBV12-4 | CASSTGISGYTF
TRBV28 | CASRLVGYEQYF
TRBV11-2 | CASSLAGAFLGWNEQFF
TRBV19 | CASSKGRNNSPLHF
TRBV27 | CASSRGQFYEQYF
TRBV2 | CASSGSTSGGRAYNEQFF
TRBV28 | CASSFPTGSNEQFF
TRBV28 | CASRTAGTGDYGYTF
TRBV7-8 | CASSFAEAETQYF
TRBV28 | CASSQGQGSPLHF
TRBV7-9 | CASSTGPPSGGYGYTF
TRBV7-2 | CASSLRASGGAEEQYF
TRBV18 | CASSPVRSFFGYGYTF
TRBV10-3 | CAIREGLAGGEQFF
TRBV7-2 | CASSWGQASSYEQYF
TRBV19 | CASSIPRNTGELFF
TRBV6-5 | CASSYGQGGETQYF
TRBV27 | CASRDSRGSYNEQFF
TRBV9 | CASSALLGTGELFF
TRBV19 | CASSTTGNYGYTF
TRBV5-6 | CASSLATALNTEAFF
TRBV19 | CASSPTGYYNSPLHF